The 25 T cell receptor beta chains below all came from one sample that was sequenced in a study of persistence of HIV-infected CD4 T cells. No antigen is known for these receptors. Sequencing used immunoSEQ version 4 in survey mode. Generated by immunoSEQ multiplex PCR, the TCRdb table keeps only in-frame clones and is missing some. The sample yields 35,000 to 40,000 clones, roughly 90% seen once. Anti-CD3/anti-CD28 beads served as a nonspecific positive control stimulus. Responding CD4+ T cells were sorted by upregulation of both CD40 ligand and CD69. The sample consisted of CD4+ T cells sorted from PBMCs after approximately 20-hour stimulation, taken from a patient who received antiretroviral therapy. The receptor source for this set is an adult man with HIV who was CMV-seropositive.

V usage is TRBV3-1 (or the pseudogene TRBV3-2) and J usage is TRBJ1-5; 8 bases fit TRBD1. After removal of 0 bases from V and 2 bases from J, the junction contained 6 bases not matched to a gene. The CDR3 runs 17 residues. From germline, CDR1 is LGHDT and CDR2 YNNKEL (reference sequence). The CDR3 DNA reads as TGTGCCAGCAGCCAAGAAGGGGCAGGGGGCCGCAATCAGCCCCAGCATTTT. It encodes CASSQEGAGGRNQPQHF.

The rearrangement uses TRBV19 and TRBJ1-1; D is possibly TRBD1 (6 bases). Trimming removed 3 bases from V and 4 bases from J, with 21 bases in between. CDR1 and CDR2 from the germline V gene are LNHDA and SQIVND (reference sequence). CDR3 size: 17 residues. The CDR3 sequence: CASSIGTQGRSGTEAFF. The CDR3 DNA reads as TGTGCCAGTAGTATTGGGACACAAGGGAGATCAGGCACTGAAGCTTTCTTT.

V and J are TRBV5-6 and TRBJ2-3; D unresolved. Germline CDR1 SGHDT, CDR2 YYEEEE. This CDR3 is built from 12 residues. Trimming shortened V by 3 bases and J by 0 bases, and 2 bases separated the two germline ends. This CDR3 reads CASSYSTDTQYF. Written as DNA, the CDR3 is TGTGCCAGCAGCTACAGCACAGATACGCAGTATTTT.

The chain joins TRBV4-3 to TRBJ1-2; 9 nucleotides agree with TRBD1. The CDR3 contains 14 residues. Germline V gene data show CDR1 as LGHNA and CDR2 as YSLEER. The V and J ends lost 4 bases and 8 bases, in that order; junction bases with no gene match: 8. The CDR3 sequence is CASSPEGQGGGYTF. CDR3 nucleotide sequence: TGCGCCAGCAGCCCCGAGGGACAGGGCGGAGGCTACACCTTC.

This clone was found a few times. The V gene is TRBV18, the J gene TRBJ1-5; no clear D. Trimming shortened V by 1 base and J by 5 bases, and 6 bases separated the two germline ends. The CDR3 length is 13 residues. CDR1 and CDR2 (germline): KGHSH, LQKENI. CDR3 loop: CASSPHGDQPQHF. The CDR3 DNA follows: TGTGCCAGCTCACCACACGGAGATCAGCCCCAGCATTTT. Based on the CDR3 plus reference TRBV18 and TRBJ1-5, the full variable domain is NAGVMQNPRHLVRRRGQEARLRCSPMKGHSHVYWYRQLPEEGLKFMVYLQKENIIDESGMPKERFSAEFPKEGPSILRIQQVVRGDSAAYFCASSPHGDQPQHFGDGTRLSIL.

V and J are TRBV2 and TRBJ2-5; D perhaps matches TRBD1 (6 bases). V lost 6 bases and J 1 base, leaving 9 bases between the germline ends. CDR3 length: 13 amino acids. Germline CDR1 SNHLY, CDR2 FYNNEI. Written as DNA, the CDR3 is TGTGCCAGCAGGGACAGACTCCAAGAGACCCAGTACTTC. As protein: CASRDRLQETQYF.

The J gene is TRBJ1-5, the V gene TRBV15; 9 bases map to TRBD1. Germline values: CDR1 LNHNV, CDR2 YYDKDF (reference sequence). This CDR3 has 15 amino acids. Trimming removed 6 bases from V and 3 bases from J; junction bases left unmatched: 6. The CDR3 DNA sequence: TGTGCCACCAGTAGGGACAGGGCATCCAATCAGCCCCAGCATTTT. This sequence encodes CATSRDRASNQPQHF.

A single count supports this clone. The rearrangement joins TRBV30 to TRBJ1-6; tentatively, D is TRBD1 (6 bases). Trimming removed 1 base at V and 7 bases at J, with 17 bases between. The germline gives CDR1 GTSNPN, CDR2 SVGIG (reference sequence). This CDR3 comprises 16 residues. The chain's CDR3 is CAWSGEGQKRNSPLHF. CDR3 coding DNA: TGTGCCTGGAGTGGGGAAGGACAGAAGCGAAATTCACCCCTCCACTTT.

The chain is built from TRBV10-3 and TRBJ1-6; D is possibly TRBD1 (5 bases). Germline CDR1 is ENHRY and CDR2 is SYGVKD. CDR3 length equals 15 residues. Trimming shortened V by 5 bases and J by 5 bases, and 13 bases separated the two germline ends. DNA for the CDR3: TGTGCCATCAGTTCAGAGGGGACGGATAATTCACCCCTCCACTTT. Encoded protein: CAISSEGTDNSPLHF.

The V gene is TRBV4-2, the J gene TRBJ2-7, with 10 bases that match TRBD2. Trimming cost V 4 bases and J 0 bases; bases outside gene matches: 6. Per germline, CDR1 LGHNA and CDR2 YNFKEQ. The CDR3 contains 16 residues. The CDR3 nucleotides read TGTGCCAGCAGCCCATATAGCGGGAGGAGCTCCTACGAGCAGTACTTC. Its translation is CASSPYSGRSSYEQYF.

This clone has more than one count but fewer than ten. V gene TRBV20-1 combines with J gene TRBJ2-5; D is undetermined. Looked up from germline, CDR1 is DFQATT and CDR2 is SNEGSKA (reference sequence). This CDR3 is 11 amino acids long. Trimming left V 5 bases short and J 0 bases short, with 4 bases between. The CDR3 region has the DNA TGCAGTGCTGAAAACCAAGAGACCCAGTACTTC. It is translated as CSAENQETQYF.

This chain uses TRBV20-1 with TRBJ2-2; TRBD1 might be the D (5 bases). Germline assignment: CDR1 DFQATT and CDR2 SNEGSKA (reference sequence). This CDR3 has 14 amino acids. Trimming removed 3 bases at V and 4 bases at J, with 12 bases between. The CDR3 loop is CSASPRAFTGELFF. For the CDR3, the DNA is TGCAGTGCTAGTCCCAGGGCCTTCACCGGGGAGCTGTTTTTT.

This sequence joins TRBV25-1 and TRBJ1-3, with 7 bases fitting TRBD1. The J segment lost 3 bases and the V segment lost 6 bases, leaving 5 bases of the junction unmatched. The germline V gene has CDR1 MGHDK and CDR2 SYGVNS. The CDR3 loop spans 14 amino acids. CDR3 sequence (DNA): TGTGCCAGCAGGTCGACAGGGAGTGGAAACACCATATATTTT. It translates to CASRSTGSGNTIYF.

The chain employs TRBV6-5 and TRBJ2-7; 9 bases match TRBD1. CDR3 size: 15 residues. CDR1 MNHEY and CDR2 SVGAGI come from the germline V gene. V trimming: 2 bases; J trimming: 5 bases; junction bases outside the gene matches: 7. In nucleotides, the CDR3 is TGTGCCAGCAGTTACGACGGACAGGGGAACGACGAGCAGTACTTC. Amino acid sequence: CASSYDGQGNDEQYF.

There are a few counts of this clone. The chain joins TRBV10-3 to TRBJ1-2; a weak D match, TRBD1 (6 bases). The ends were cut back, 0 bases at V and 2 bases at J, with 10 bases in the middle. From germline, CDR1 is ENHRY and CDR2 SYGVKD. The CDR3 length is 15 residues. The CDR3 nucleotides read TGTGCCATCAGTGAGTCGTCGGGGGGCAACTATGGCTACACCTTC. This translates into CAISESSGGNYGYTF.

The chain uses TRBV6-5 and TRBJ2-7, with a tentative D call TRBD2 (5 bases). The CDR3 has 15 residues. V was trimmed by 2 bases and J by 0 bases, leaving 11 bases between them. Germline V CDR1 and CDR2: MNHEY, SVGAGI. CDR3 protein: CASSYRTGGSYEQYF. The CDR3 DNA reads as TGTGCCAGCAGTTACAGGACTGGAGGCTCCTACGAGCAGTACTTC.

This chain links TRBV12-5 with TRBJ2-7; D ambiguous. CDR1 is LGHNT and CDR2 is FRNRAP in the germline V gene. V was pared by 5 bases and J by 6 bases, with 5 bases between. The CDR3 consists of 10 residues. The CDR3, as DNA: TGTGCTAGTGGTCCCCTCGAGCAGTACTTC. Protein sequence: CASGPLEQYF.

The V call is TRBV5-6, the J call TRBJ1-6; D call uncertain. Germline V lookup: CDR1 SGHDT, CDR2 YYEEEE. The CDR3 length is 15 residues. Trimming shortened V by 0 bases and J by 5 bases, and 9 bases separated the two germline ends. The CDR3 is CASSLVGSDNSPLHF. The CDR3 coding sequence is TGTGCCAGCAGCTTGGTTGGGTCTGATAATTCACCCCTCCACTTT.

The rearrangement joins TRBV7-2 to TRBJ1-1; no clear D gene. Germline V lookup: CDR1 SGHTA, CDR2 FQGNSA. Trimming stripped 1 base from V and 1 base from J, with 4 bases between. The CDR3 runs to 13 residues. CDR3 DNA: TGTGCCAGCAGCTTAGGGGCGAACACTGAAGCTTTCTTT. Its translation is CASSLGANTEAFF.

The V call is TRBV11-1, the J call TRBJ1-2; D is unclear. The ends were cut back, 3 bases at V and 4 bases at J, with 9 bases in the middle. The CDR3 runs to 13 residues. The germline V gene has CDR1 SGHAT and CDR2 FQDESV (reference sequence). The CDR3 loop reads CASSLEGGYGYTF. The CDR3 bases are TGTGCCAGCAGCTTGGAGGGAGGCTATGGCTACACCTTC.

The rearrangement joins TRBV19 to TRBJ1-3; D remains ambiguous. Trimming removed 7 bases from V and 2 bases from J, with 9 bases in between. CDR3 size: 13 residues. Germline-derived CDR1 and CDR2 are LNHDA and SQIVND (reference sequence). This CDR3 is CASNLEAGNTIYF. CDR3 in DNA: TGTGCCAGTAACCTTGAAGCTGGAAACACCATATATTTT.

The DNA of the CDR3 is TGTGCCAGCAGCCAAGAGTTCGTCACAGGGAACACTGAAGCTTTCTTT. It is translated as CASSQEFVTGNTEAFF. V gene TRBV4-2 combines with J gene TRBJ1-1; tentative D call: TRBD1 (5 bases). Trimming took 0 bases from V and 1 from J, leaving 12 bases between them. The V gene's germline CDR1 is LGHNA and CDR2 YNFKEQ. There are 16 residues in the CDR3.

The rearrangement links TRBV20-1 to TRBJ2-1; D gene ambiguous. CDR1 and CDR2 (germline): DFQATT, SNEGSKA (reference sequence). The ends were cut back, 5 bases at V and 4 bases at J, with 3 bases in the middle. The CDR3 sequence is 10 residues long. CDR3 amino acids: CSAPYNEQFF. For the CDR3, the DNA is TGCAGTGCTCCATACAATGAGCAGTTCTTC.

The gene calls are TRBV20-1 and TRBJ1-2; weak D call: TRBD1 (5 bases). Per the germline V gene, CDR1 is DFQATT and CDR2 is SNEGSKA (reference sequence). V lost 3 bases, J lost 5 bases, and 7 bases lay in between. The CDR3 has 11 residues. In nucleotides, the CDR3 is TGCAGTGCTAGTGGGGGATATGGCTACACCTTC. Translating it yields CSASGGYGYTF.

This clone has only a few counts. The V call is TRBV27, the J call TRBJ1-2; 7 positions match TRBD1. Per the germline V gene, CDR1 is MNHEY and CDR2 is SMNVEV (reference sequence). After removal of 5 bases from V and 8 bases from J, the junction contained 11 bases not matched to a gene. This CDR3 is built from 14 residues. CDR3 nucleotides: TGTGCCAGCAGTCCAGGCTCGACAGGGACCGGCTACACCTTC. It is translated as CASSPGSTGTGYTF.